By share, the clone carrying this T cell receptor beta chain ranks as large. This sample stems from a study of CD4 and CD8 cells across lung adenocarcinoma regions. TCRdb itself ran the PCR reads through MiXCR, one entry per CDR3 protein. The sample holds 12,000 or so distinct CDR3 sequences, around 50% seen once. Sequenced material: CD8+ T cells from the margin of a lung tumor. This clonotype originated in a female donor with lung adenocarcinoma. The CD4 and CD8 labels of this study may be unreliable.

The CDR3 DNA follows: TGTGCCCTCAAGGGAAAGGGGGCAGATACGCAGTATTTT. Protein product: CALKGKGADTQYF. The rearrangement uses TRBV25-1 and TRBJ2-3, with D possibly being TRBD1 (6 bases). This CDR3 is built from 13 residues. The germline V gene has CDR1 MGHDK and CDR2 SYGVNS. Trimming pared 11 bases from V and 4 bases from J, leaving 16 bases between.